Each of the 21 T cell receptor beta chains below was sequenced from the same sample in a study of somatic mutations in cytotoxic T cells in rheumatoid arthritis (dated by TCRdb to about 2017). Library generation was performed with the immunoSEQ multiplex PCR assay. TCRdb limited this immuneACCESS table to in-frame rearrangements with V and J called. A share of clones is missing; checked studies link under half to unresolved V genes, and the rest is unexplained. This sample lists over 7,000 clones; about 85% were detected once. Together, the top ten hold roughly 16% of the sample. Sequencing input: CD8+ T cells sorted from blood. Receptors originate from a man in his forties with rheumatoid arthritis.

Here the CDR3 reads CASSEWSLGETNEKLFF. The CDR3 coding sequence is TGTGCCAGCAGTGAATGGAGTCTGGGAGAAACTAATGAAAAACTGTTTTTT. The rearrangement joins TRBV6-1 to TRBJ1-4; D remains unclear. Germline CDR1 and CDR2: MNHNS and SASEGT. V lost 2 bases, J lost 1 base, and 14 bases lay in between. This CDR3 has 17 residues.

The rearrangement joins TRBV5-8 to TRBJ2-1; D may be TRBD1 (7 bases). The CDR3 runs 16 residues. Deletions cut 0 bases from V and 5 bases from J, with 15 bases between. CDR1 is SGHTS, CDR2 YDEGEE, per germline. DNA of the CDR3: TGTGCCAGCAGCTTGGTCCAGGGGGGCTTTGACAATGAGCAGTTCTTC. It is translated as CASSLVQGGFDNEQFF.

This chain uses TRBV14 with TRBJ2-2, with 14 nucleotides matching TRBD2. The ends lost 0 bases at V and 4 bases at J; junction bases unmatched: 13. The CDR3 is 21 amino acids. Germline V CDR1 and CDR2: SGHDN, FVKESK. This CDR3 is CASSQEHPVTSGGVPTGELFF. The CDR3 coding sequence is TGTGCCAGCAGCCAAGAACATCCGGTGACTAGCGGGGGGGTGCCCACCGGGGAGCTGTTTTTT. Full variable domain (remainder filled in from reference TRBV14 and TRBJ2-2): EAGVTQFPSHSVIEKGQTVTLRCDPISGHDNLYWYRRVMGKEIKFLLHFVKESKQDESGMPNNRFLAERTGGTYSTLKVQPAELEDSGVYFCASSQEHPVTSGGVPTGELFFGEGSRLTVL.

The rearrangement uses TRBV5-5 and TRBJ2-1, with D perhaps matching TRBD2 (6 bases). Trimming cost V 4 bases and J 5 bases, with 16 bases left between them. The germline V gene encodes CDR1 SGHKS and CDR2 YYEKEE (reference sequence). The CDR3 is 15 residues long. The CDR3 bases are TGTGCCAGCAGCCCCTGGTTCGGGGGAAACAATGAGCAGTTCTTC. It encodes CASSPWFGGNNEQFF.

This clone occurred once. The rearrangement joins TRBV4-1 to TRBJ2-5, with unresolved D. CDR3 length: 14 amino acids. CDR1 and CDR2 (germline): MGHRA, YSYEKL. Trimming stripped 4 bases from V and 4 bases from J, with 13 bases between. DNA of the CDR3: TGCGCCAGCAGCCCATTTGAGATTGGAGAGACCCAGTACTTC. Residues: CASSPFEIGETQYF.

This clone has only a few counts. The chain recombines TRBV19 with TRBJ1-6; possibly TRBD1 for D (5 bases). V lost 9 bases and J lost 4, with 19 bases in between. CDR1 and CDR2 from the germline V gene are LNHDA and SQIVND (reference sequence). The CDR3 contains 16 residues. In nucleotides, the CDR3 is TGTGCCAGCAGCGGGGCAACCAGACTATATAATTCACCCCTCCACTTT. This translates into CASSGATRLYNSPLHF.

This sequence joins TRBV19 and TRBJ2-1; 11 bases map to TRBD1. The germline V gene encodes CDR1 LNHDA and CDR2 SQIVND (reference sequence). The J segment lost 9 bases and the V segment lost 10 bases, leaving 8 bases of the junction unmatched. The CDR3 is 13 amino acids. The CDR3 coding sequence is TGTGCCACCGGGGACAGGGGGATCGGTGAGCAGTTCTTC. Amino acid sequence: CATGDRGIGEQFF.

CDR3 nucleotides: TGCGCCAGCAGCCTTATCTACGGGGGGCTAGAACCAGATACGCAGTATTTT. As protein: CASSLIYGGLEPDTQYF. This chain connects TRBV4-1 to TRBJ2-3; possible D gene TRBD2, 7 bases. Per germline, CDR1 MGHRA and CDR2 YSYEKL. V lost 4 bases and J 4 bases, leaving 21 bases between the germline ends. This CDR3 contains 17 residues.

The V gene is TRBV18, the J gene TRBJ1-4; TRBD1 might be the D (6 bases). Per the germline V gene, CDR1 is KGHSH and CDR2 is LQKENI. Between the trimmed V and J ends, which lost 3 bases and 8 bases, there was a span of 13 bases. The CDR3 has 14 amino acids. The CDR3 nucleotides read TGTGCCAGCTCACCTCGGGACACGGACGAAAAACTGTTTTTT. Its translation is CASSPRDTDEKLFF.

Here the CDR3 reads CASSYRDSVDSPLHF. The CDR3 DNA follows: TGTGCCAGCAGTTACCGGGACTCCGTCGATTCACCCCTCCACTTT. The V call is TRBV2, the J call TRBJ1-6; perhaps TRBD1 as D (5 bases). Germline CDR1 SNHLY, CDR2 FYNNEI. Deletions cut 5 bases from V and 8 bases from J, with 16 bases between. There are 15 residues in the CDR3.

J is TRBJ1-6 and V is TRBV7-9; TRBD1 might be the D (6 bases). There are 17 residues in the CDR3. Trimming cost V 2 bases and J 8 bases, with 19 bases left between them. Germline CDR1 and CDR2: SEHNR and FQNEAQ (reference sequence). The CDR3 loop is CASSLPSGQSLDSPLHF. The DNA for the CDR3 is TGTGCCAGCAGCTTACCCTCTGGACAGTCGCTGGATTCACCCCTCCACTTT.

The V and J genes are TRBV6-5 and TRBJ2-3, with TRBD1 matching 9 bases. The V gene's germline CDR1 is MNHEY and CDR2 SVGAGI. Trimming removed 6 bases from V and 4 bases from J; junction bases left unmatched: 5. CDR3 length: 14 residues. CDR3 amino acids: CASSGTGPSDTQYF. DNA for the CDR3: TGTGCCAGCAGCGGGACAGGGCCTTCAGATACGCAGTATTTT.

The rearrangement joins TRBV2 to TRBJ2-1, with TRBD2 matching over 10 bases. V shed 4 bases, J shed 8 bases, and the junction held 14 bases outside the gene matches. Germline CDR1 SNHLY, CDR2 FYNNEI. The CDR3 is 17 amino acids. CDR3 in DNA: TGTGCCAGCAGTGGGTACCTTAGCGGGGGGATTCTCTATGAGCAGTTCTTC. Its translation is CASSGYLSGGILYEQFF.

The chain carries TRBV9 and TRBJ1-1, with TRBD1 matching over 10 bases. CDR1 and CDR2 from the germline V gene are SGDLS and YYNGEE. This CDR3 contains 15 residues. Unmatched junction bases numbered 3, after V lost 0 bases and J lost 4 bases. CDR3 sequence reads: CASSVAWTGGTEAFF. For the CDR3, the DNA is TGTGCCAGCAGCGTAGCTTGGACAGGGGGCACTGAAGCTTTCTTT.

J is TRBJ2-7 and V is TRBV6-1, with TRBD1 matching over 7 bases. With V trimmed by 6 bases and J by 3 bases, 8 bases remained unmatched. This CDR3 is built from 14 residues. In germline, CDR1 is MNHNS, CDR2 SASEGT. The DNA for the CDR3 is TGTGCCAGCAGCGAGACAGGGTTGGACTACGAGCAGTACGTC. Translating it yields CASSETGLDYEQYV.

The chain employs TRBV29-1 and TRBJ1-3, with a possible D match to TRBD1 (5 bases). The CDR3 loop spans 14 amino acids. V was pared by 3 bases and J by 0 bases, with 9 bases between. Germline CDR1 reads SQVTM; CDR2 reads ANQGSEA. This CDR3 reads CSVDGGFSGNTIYF. CDR3 in DNA: TGCAGCGTTGACGGGGGATTCTCTGGAAACACCATATATTTT.

This chain joins TRBV10-3 and TRBJ2-5, with 8 bases aligning to TRBD2. V lost 4 bases and J lost 4; bases outside the gene matches: 11. Germline V gene data show CDR1 as ENHRY and CDR2 as SYGVKD. This CDR3 has 16 residues. In DNA form, the CDR3 reads TGTGCCATCAGTGCCCCGGACGGGGGGGCCCCAGAGACCCAGTACTTC. It yields the protein CAISAPDGGAPETQYF.

The CDR3 sequence: CASSAWTSGRMADTQYF. The CDR3 coding sequence is TGTGCCAGCAGTGCTTGGACTAGCGGACGGATGGCAGATACGCAGTATTTT. The V call is TRBV6-1, the J call TRBJ2-3, with 10 bases matching TRBD2. Germline CDR1 and CDR2: MNHNS and SASEGT. V shed 4 bases and J 4 bases; nucleotides not matched to a gene: 11. This CDR3 has 17 residues.

The V call is TRBV7-8, the J call TRBJ1-6; a possible D gene is TRBD1 (5 bases). Trimming removed 2 bases at V and 5 bases at J, with 10 bases between. The CDR3 has 15 residues. Germline lookup yields CDR1 SGHVS and CDR2 FQNEAQ. In DNA form, the CDR3 reads TGTGCCAGCAGCTTAAAGGGGAAGAATAATTCACCCCTCCACTTT. This translates into CASSLKGKNNSPLHF.

V usage is TRBV4-1 and J usage is TRBJ1-2; TRBD1 is a possible D gene (6 bases). Germline CDR1 and CDR2: MGHRA and YSYEKL. The CDR3 consists of 17 residues. The V end lost 0 bases, the J end lost 1 base, and 15 bases lay between the germline ends. The CDR3 DNA follows: TGCGCCAGCAGCCAAGATTGGAGACAGGAAATTAACTATGGCTACACCTTC. Its translation is CASSQDWRQEINYGYTF.

V gene TRBV27 combines with J gene TRBJ1-1; D is unclear. This CDR3 region has 14 residues. Germline V gene sequence: CDR1 MNHEY, CDR2 SMNVEV (reference sequence). V dropped 0 bases and J dropped 5 bases, with 10 bases sitting between them. The CDR3 protein is CASSLSNGETEAFF. The CDR3 DNA reads as TGTGCCAGCAGTTTATCGAACGGGGAGACTGAAGCTTTCTTT.